These 13 T cell receptor beta chains share one sample of origin, sequenced in a study of shared clonotypes between healthy human individuals. Some clones are missing from TCRdb's copy, which holds only in-frame ones; the method was immunoSEQ multiplex PCR. The sample includes approximately 2.1 million clones, roughly 93% of them seen just once. Sequencing was done on a sample of naive CD4+ T cells from PBMCs. Specified subset: CD45RA+ positively selected. These receptors all come from a man aged 18 to 29 in good health. Some clones in this sample may be carry-over from other donors' samples.

The rearrangement uses TRBV7-2 and TRBJ1-5; D perhaps matches TRBD1 (5 bases). Germline values: CDR1 SGHTA, CDR2 FQGNSA. CDR3 size: 14 residues. V dropped 4 bases and J dropped 7 bases, with 14 bases sitting between them. The CDR3 region has the DNA TGTGCCAGCAGCTCGACAATGGGGGACCAGCCCCAGCATTTT. The encoded protein is CASSSTMGDQPQHF.

The rearrangement joins TRBV9 to TRBJ1-3; D unclear. V gave up 3 bases and J gave up 0 bases, with 10 bases separating them. The CDR3 is 15 amino acids. CDR1 SGDLS and CDR2 YYNGEE come from the germline V gene. The CDR3 loop reads CASSDLAISGNTIYF. CDR3 sequence (DNA): TGTGCCAGCAGCGACTTAGCCATCTCTGGAAACACCATATATTTT. Full variable domain (remainder filled in from reference TRBV9 and TRBJ1-3): DSGVTQTPKHLITATGQRVTLRCSPRSGDLSVYWYQQSLDQGLQFLIQYYNGEERAKGNILERFSAQQFPDLHSELNLSSLELGDSALYFCASSDLAISGNTIYFGEGSWLTVV.

This sequence joins TRBV6-5 and TRBJ2-7, with D tentatively TRBD1 or TRBD2 (5 bases each). This CDR3 is 14 amino acids long. Germline CDR1 reads MNHEY; CDR2 reads SVGAGI. Trimming stripped 2 bases from V and 3 bases from J, with 11 bases between. The CDR3 nucleotides are TGTGCCAGCAGTTACGCAGGGAGAGGCTACGAGCAGTACTTC. Translated, it gives CASSYAGRGYEQYF.

This clone was detected only once. This sequence joins TRBV7-3 and TRBJ2-1; 13 bases are a match to TRBD2. The CDR3 is made up of 18 amino acids. Germline assignment: CDR1 SGHTA and CDR2 FQGTGA. V trimming: 4 bases; J trimming: 5 bases; junction bases outside the gene matches: 11. CDR3 residues: CASSSGLAGVTANNEQFF. In nucleotides, the CDR3 is TGTGCCAGCAGCTCCGGACTAGCGGGGGTAACCGCCAACAATGAGCAGTTCTTC.

The chain links TRBV11-2 to TRBJ2-3; D not resolved. Looked up from germline, CDR1 is SGHAT and CDR2 is FQNNGV. Trimming cost V 5 bases and J 0 bases, with 18 bases left between them. This CDR3 is 17 amino acids long. This CDR3 is CASSTALGLRSTDTQYF. CDR3 bases: TGTGCCAGCAGCACCGCGTTAGGTTTGCGGAGCACAGATACGCAGTATTTT.

CDR3 bases: TGCGCCAGCGGCCCCGTAGGGCTGGTAGAGACCCAGTACTTC. Encoded protein: CASGPVGLVETQYF. This chain uses TRBV5-1 with TRBJ2-5; D is uncertain. Trimming removed 7 bases at V and 4 bases at J, with 17 bases between. The CDR3 covers 14 residues. The germline V gene has CDR1 SGHRS and CDR2 YFSETQ.

The chain uses TRBV5-4 and TRBJ2-4; maybe TRBD1 (6 bases). V lost 4 bases, J lost 7 bases, and 18 bases lay in between. This CDR3 comprises 15 residues. The V gene's germline CDR1 is SGHNT and CDR2 YYREEE (reference sequence). CDR3 DNA sequence: TGTGCCAGCAGCCCTAGGGGGACCGAAACCAACATTCAGTACTTC. Its protein product is CASSPRGTETNIQYF.

CDR3 residues: CASSLDTGMMGSTDTQYF. CDR3 bases: TGCGCCAGCAGCTTGGATACCGGGATGATGGGAAGTACAGATACGCAGTATTTT. The V call is TRBV5-1, the J call TRBJ2-3; possible D gene TRBD2, 5 bases. The germline gives CDR1 SGHRS, CDR2 YFSETQ. The CDR3 has 18 amino acids. Between the trimmed V and J ends, which lost 0 bases and 3 bases, there was a span of 20 bases.

The V and J genes are TRBV30 and TRBJ2-1; TRBD2 agrees at 11 bases. After removal of 2 bases from V and 8 bases from J, the junction contained 5 bases not matched to a gene. CDR1 is GTSNPN, CDR2 SVGIG, per germline (reference sequence). CDR3 length: 14 amino acids. This CDR3 reads CAWSRGLAVDEQFF. CDR3 DNA: TGTGCCTGGAGTAGGGGACTAGCGGTCGATGAGCAGTTCTTC.

Note on this clone: The sample carries other DNA sequences with the same CDR3. V is TRBV20-1 and J is TRBJ2-5, with D unresolved. The V gene's germline CDR1 is DFQATT and CDR2 SNEGSKA (reference sequence). The CDR3 is 10 amino acids. Trimming removed 4 bases at V and 3 bases at J, with 3 bases between. In nucleotides, the CDR3 is TGCAGTGCTAACAAAGAGACCCAGTACTTC. The encoded protein is CSANKETQYF.

The chain employs TRBV7-6 and TRBJ1-2, with TRBD1 identical over 10 bases. With V trimmed by 5 bases and J by 8 bases, 8 bases remained unmatched. Germline V gives CDR1 SGHVS, CDR2 FNYEAQ. The length of the CDR3 is 14 residues. The CDR3 spells CASSVGQGHGGYTF. In nucleotides, the CDR3 is TGTGCCAGCAGCGTGGGACAGGGGCACGGGGGCTACACCTTC.

The chain joins TRBV6-4 to TRBJ1-1; no firm D call. Germline assignment: CDR1 MRHNA and CDR2 SNTAGT. V lost 0 bases and J lost 1, with 9 bases in between. The CDR3 runs 15 residues. The CDR3 here is CASSDSGRGNTEAFF. The CDR3 nucleotides read TGTGCCAGCAGTGACTCAGGGCGCGGGAACACTGAAGCTTTCTTT.

This clone occurred once. The rearrangement links TRBV6-5 to TRBJ1-2, with D tentatively TRBD1 (6 bases). This CDR3 has 13 amino acids. Germline V gene data show CDR1 as MNHEY and CDR2 as SVGAGI. Trimming removed 5 bases from V and 6 bases from J, with 13 bases in between. The CDR3 region is CASSLLQGNGYTF. CDR3 DNA: TGTGCCAGCAGTCTGTTACAGGGTAATGGCTACACCTTC.